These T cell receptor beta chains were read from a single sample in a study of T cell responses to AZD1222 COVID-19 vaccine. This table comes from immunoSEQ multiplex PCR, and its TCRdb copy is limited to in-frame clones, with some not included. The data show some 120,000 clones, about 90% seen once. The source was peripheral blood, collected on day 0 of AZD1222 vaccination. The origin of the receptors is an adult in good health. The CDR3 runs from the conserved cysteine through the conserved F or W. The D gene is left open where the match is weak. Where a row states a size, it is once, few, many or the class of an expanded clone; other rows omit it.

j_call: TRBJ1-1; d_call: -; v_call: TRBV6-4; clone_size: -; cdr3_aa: CASSYRVNTEAFF; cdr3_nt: TGTGCCAGCAGCTACAGAGTGAACACTGAAGCTTTCTTT
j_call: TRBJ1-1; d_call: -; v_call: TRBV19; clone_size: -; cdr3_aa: CASIGAGGVVEAFF; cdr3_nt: TGTGCCAGTATTGGCGCAGGTGGAGTAGTTGAAGCTTTCTTT
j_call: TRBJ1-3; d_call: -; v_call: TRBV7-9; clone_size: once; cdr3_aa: CASSSSLSSGNTIYF; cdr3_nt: TGTGCCAGCAGCTCTAGTCTGAGCTCTGGAAACACCATATATTTT
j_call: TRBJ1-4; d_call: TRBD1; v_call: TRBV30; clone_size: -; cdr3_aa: CAWSVPGTGLNSVREKLFF; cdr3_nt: TGTGCCTGGAGTGTCCCCGGGACAGGTTTAAACAGCGTGAGGGAAAAACTGTTTTTT
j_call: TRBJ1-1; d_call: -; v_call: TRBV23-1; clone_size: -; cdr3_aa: CASSQPGTQNTEAFF; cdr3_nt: TGCGCCAGCAGTCAGCCCGGGACACAGAACACTGAAGCTTTCTTT
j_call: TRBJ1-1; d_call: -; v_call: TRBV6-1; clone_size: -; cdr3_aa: CASSDMGRGDTEAFF; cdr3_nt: TGTGCCAGCAGTGATATGGGAAGGGGGGACACTGAAGCTTTCTTT
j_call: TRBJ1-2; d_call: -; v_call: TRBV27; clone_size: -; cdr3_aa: CASSPNPGVGGYTF; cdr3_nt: TGTGCCAGCAGCCCAAACCCCGGGGTTGGGGGCTACACCTTC
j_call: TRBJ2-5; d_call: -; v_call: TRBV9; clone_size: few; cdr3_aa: CASSASGSVYQETQYF; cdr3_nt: TGTGCCAGCAGCGCATCAGGGTCCGTATACCAAGAGACCCAGTACTTC
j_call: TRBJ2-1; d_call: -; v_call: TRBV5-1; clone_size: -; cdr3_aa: CASSLGPGARSYNEQFF; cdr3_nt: TGCGCCAGCAGCTTGGGTCCGGGGGCTCGCTCCTACAATGAGCAGTTCTTC
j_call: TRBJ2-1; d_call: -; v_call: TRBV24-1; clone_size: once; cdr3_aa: CATSDGAAGTDEQFF; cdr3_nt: TGTGCCACCAGTGATGGGGCGGCGGGCACGGATGAGCAGTTCTTC
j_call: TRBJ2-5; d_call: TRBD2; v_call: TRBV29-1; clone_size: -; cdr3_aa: CSVVLAGVETQYF; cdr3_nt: TGCAGCGTTGTACTAGCGGGAGTTGAGACCCAGTACTTC
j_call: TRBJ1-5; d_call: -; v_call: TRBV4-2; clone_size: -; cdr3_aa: CASSQFRQLGQPQHF; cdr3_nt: TGTGCCAGCAGCCAATTCCGACAGTTGGGTCAGCCCCAGCATTTT
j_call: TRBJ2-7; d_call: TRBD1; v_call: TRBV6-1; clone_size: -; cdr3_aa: CASSELFRGQLSEQYF; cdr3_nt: TGTGCCAGCAGTGAACTTTTCCGGGGACAGCTTAGCGAGCAGTACTTC
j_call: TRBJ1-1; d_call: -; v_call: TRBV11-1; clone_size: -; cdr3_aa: CASSSTGSIATEAFF; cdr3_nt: TGTGCCAGCAGCTCCACAGGGTCAATCGCGACTGAAGCTTTCTTT
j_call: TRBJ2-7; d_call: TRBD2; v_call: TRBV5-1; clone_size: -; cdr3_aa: CASSWTSGNYEQYF; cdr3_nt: TGCGCCAGCAGCTGGACTAGCGGGAACTACGAGCAGTACTTC
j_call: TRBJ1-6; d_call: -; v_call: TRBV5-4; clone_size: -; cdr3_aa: CASSLGEGGRSSPLHF; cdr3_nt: TGTGCCAGCAGCTTGGGGGAAGGGGGACGGAGTTCACCCCTCCACTTT
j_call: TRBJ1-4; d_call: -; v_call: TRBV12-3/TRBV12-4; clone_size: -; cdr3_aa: CASRGRTNEKLFF; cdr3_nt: TGTGCCAGCAGGGGGCGGACTAATGAAAAACTGTTTTTT
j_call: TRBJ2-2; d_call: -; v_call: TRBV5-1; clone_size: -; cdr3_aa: CASSLPTGNTGELFF; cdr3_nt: TGCGCCAGCAGCTTGCCGACAGGGAACACCGGGGAGCTGTTTTTT
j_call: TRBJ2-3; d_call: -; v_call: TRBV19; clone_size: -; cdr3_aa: CASTMPGRNTQYF; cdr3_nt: TGTGCCAGTACAATGCCGGGAAGGAATACGCAGTATTTT
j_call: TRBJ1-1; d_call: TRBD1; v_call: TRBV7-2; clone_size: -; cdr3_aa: CASSFSGTGDTEAFF; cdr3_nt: TGTGCCAGCAGCTTCTCTGGGACAGGGGACACTGAAGCTTTCTTT
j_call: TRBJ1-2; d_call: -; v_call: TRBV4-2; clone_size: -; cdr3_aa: CASSQDNGNYGYTF; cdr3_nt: TGTGCCAGCAGCCAAGATAACGGGAACTATGGCTACACCTTC
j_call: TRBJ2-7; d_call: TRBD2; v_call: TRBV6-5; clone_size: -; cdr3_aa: CASSPSGSYEQYF; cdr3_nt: TGTGCCAGCAGTCCTAGCGGGTCCTACGAGCAGTACTTC
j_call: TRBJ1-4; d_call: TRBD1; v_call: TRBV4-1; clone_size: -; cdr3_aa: CASSPRDRNPSGTEKLFF; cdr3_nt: TGCGCCAGCAGCCCCCGGGACAGGAACCCGAGTGGAACTGAAAAACTGTTTTTT
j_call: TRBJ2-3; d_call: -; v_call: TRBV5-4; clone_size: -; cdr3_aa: CASSLDGAEQYF; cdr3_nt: TGTGCCAGCAGCTTGGACGGGGCCGAGCAGTATTTT
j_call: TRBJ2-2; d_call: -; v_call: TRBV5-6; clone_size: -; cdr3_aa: CASSFYVLMGEPAGELFF; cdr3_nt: TGTGCCAGCAGCTTTTACGTTTTGATGGGGGAGCCCGCCGGGGAGCTGTTTTTT
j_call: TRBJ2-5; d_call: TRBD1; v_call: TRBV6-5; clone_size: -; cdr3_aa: CATTTWDRGQETQYF; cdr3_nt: TGTGCCACCACTACCTGGGACAGGGGTCAAGAGACCCAGTACTTC
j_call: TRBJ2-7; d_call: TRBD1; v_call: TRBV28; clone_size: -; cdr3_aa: CASSSGTGFVSYEQYF; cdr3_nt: TGTGCCAGCTCCTCCGGGACAGGGTTTGTCTCCTACGAGCAGTACTTC
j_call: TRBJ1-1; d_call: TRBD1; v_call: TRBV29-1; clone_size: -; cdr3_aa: CSVERTGTASFGTEAFF; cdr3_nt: TGCAGCGTTGAAAGAACGGGGACAGCTTCCTTTGGTACTGAAGCTTTCTTT
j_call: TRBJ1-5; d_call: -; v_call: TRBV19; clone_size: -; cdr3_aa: CASSRAYGQPQHF; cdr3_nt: TGTGCCAGTAGTAGGGCCTACGGTCAGCCCCAGCATTTT
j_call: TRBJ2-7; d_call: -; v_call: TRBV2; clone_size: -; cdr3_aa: CASRLSGTSYEQYF; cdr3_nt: TGTGCCAGCAGACTTAGCGGCACTTCCTACGAGCAGTACTTC
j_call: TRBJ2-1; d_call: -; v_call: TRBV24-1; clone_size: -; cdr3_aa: CATSDPARRHEQFF; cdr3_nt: TGTGCCACCAGTGATCCGGCCCGCCGGCATGAGCAGTTCTTC
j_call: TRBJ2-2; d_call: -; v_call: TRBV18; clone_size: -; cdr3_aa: CASSSRVESIGELFF; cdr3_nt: TGTGCCAGCTCGTCCAGGGTTGAAAGCATAGGGGAGCTGTTTTTT
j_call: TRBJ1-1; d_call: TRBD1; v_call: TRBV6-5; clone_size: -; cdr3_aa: CASQRGQATEAFF; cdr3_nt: TGTGCCAGCCAAAGAGGACAGGCCACTGAAGCTTTCTTT
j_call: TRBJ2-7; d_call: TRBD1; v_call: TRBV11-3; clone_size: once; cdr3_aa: CASSLEAGGFNEQYF; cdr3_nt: TGTGCCAGCAGCTTAGAGGCAGGGGGCTTCAACGAGCAGTACTTC
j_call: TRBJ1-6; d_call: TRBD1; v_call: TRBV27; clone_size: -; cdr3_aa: CASSFGTDSPLHF; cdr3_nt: TGTGCCAGCAGTTTCGGGACAGATTCACCCCTCCACTTT
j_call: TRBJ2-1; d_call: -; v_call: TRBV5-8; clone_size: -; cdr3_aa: CASSLGRLSVGNEQFF; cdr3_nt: TGTGCCAGCAGCTTGGGCAGACTTTCCGTGGGAAATGAGCAGTTCTTC
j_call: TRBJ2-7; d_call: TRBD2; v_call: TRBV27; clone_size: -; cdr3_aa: CASGIYSYEQYF; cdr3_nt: TGTGCTAGCGGGATATACTCCTACGAGCAGTACTTC
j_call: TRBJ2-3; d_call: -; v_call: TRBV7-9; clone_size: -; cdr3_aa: CASSLASDTQYF; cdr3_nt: TGTGCCAGCAGCTTAGCGTCAGATACGCAGTATTTT
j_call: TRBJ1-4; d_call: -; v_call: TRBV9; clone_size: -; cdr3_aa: CASSPTDATNEKLFF; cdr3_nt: TGTGCCAGCAGCCCTACAGATGCAACTAATGAAAAACTGTTTTTT
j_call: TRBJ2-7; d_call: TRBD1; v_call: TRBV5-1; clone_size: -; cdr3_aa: CASSPAAGTGDEQYF; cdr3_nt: TGCGCCAGCAGCCCGGCGGCCGGGACAGGGGACGAGCAGTACTTC
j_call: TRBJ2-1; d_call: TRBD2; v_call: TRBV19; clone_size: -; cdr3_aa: CASSIDLFAASGSRESNEQFF; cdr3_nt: TGTGCCAGTAGTATAGATCTATTCGCAGCTAGCGGGAGTCGAGAAAGCAATGAGCAGTTCTTC
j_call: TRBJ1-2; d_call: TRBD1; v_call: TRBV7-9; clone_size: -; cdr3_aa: CASSLADRADGYTF; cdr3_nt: TGTGCCAGCAGCTTAGCGGACAGGGCGGATGGCTACACCTTC
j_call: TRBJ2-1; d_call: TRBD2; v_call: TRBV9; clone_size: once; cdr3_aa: CASSPSSGGSSYNEQFF; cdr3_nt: TGTGCCAGCAGCCCCTCTAGCGGGGGGAGCTCCTACAATGAGCAGTTCTTC
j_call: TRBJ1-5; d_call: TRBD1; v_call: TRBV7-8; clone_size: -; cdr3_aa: CASSSEAGGQGLRPQHF; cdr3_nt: TGTGCCAGCAGCTCAGAAGCCGGGGGACAGGGGCTCAGGCCCCAGCATTTT
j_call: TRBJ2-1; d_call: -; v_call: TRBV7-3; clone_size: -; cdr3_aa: CASSSTSPYNHEQFF; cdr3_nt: TGTGCCAGCAGCTCAACTAGCCCTTATAATCATGAGCAGTTCTTC
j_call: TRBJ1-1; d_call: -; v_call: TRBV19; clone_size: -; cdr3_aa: CASSIDGPLSGVAFF; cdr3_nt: TGTGCCAGTAGTATAGATGGGCCCCTATCGGGGGTAGCTTTCTTT
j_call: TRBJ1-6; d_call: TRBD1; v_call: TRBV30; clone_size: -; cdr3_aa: CAWSATAGGPYNSPLHF; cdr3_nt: TGTGCCTGGAGTGCTACTGCAGGGGGCCCTTATAATTCACCCCTCCACTTT
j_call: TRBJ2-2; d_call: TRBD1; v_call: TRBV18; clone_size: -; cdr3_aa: CASSPPGQYNTGELFF; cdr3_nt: TGTGCCAGCTCCCCCCCGGGACAGTACAACACCGGGGAGCTGTTTTTT
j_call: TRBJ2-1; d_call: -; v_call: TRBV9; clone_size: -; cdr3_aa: CASSHPGGGVEQFF; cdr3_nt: TGTGCCAGCAGCCATCCTGGAGGGGGGGTAGAGCAGTTCTTC